These 29 T cell receptor beta chains came from one sample sequenced in a study of cytomegalovirus exposure and HLA in healthy donors. Primers included in the PCR were 60 Vbeta and 13 Jbeta primers. The protocol was immunoSEQ multiplex PCR, while the TCRdb copy is restricted to in-frame clones and leaves out a portion. Of about 100,000 clones listed, 81% are singletons. The specimen was PBMCs. These receptors were taken from an older woman in good health and CMV-seropositive.

The chain recombines TRBV5-6 with TRBJ2-7, with TRBD1 matching 7 bases. This CDR3 has 14 amino acids. Germline V gene sequence: CDR1 SGHDT, CDR2 YYEEEE. The V gene end was trimmed by 4 bases and the J gene end by 2 bases; junction bases not matched to a gene: 6. The CDR3: CASSRRDRPYEQYF. The CDR3 region has the DNA TGTGCCAGCAGCCGCCGGGACAGACCCTACGAGCAGTACTTC.

The chain couples TRBV2 to TRBJ2-7; no reliable D call. The germline CDR1 and CDR2 sequences are SNHLY and FYNNEI. Between the trimmed V and J ends, which lost 6 bases and 2 bases, there was a span of 8 bases. The CDR3 consists of 12 residues. The chain's CDR3 is CASSTDTYEQYF. Here the CDR3 DNA reads TGTGCCAGCAGCACCGACACCTACGAGCAGTACTTC.

The chain recombines TRBV4-1 with TRBJ1-1; a possible D gene is TRBD1 (6 bases). Germline V CDR1 and CDR2: MGHRA, YSYEKL. CDR3 size: 15 residues. Trimming stripped 1 base from V and 11 bases from J, with 20 bases between. CDR3 sequence: CASSQGPSAGEGAFF. The CDR3, as DNA: TGCGCCAGCAGCCAAGGCCCTTCGGCAGGGGAAGGGGCTTTCTTT.

The sample holds a few counts of this clone. V is TRBV11-2 and J is TRBJ1-1; maybe TRBD1 (5 bases). Germline V gene data show CDR1 as SGHAT and CDR2 as FQNNGV. The CDR3 sequence is 15 residues long. Trimming pared 1 base from V and 7 bases from J, leaving 16 bases between. The CDR3 protein is CASSLARGGGGEAFF. In nucleotides, the CDR3 is TGTGCCAGCAGCTTAGCGCGGGGTGGGGGGGGTGAAGCTTTCTTT.

V is TRBV28 and J is TRBJ1-3; D remains unclear. CDR3 length: 16 amino acids. Trimming took 2 bases from V and 0 from J, leaving 11 bases between them. Germline assignment: CDR1 MDHEN and CDR2 SYDVKM. The CDR3 DNA reads TGTGCCAGCAGTTTAGAGGGAGCCACCTCTGGAAACACCATATATTTT. This sequence encodes CASSLEGATSGNTIYF.

This chain joins TRBV14 and TRBJ2-2, with 12 positions matching TRBD2. The length of the CDR3 is 15 residues. V gave up 3 bases and J gave up 7 bases; unmatched junction bases: 3. CDR1 and CDR2 from the germline V gene are SGHDN and FVKESK. In DNA form, the CDR3 reads TGTGCCAGCAGCCAGGAGACTAGCGGGAGCGGGGAGCTGTTTTTT. Amino acids: CASSQETSGSGELFF. The full variable domain, its missing parts supplied by reference TRBV14 and TRBJ2-2, is EAGVTQFPSHSVIEKGQTVTLRCDPISGHDNLYWYRRVMGKEIKFLLHFVKESKQDESGMPNNRFLAERTGGTYSTLKVQPAELEDSGVYFCASSQETSGSGELFFGEGSRLTVL.

This rearrangement joins TRBV4-2 to TRBJ2-7; possible D gene TRBD2, 6 bases. This CDR3 has 14 amino acids. V dropped 0 bases and J dropped 5 bases, with 11 bases sitting between them. Germline CDR1 reads LGHNA; CDR2 reads YNFKEQ. CDR3 nucleotides: TGTGCCAGCAGCCAAGATCCCGGGAGACACGAGCAGTACTTC. Encoded protein: CASSQDPGRHEQYF.

The CDR3 region is CSAPSVHEQFF. The CDR3 nucleotides read TGCAGTGCCCCTAGCGTTCATGAGCAGTTCTTC. The chain couples TRBV20-1 to TRBJ2-1; TRBD2 might be the D (6 bases). Trimming left V 6 bases short and J 8 bases short, with 11 bases between. Germline-derived CDR1 and CDR2 are DFQATT and SNEGSKA (reference sequence). CDR3 length equals 11 residues.

The chain carries TRBV6-4 and TRBJ2-3; TRBD2 matches 14 bases. CDR3 size: 15 residues. Germline values: CDR1 MRHNA, CDR2 SNTAGT. V was pared by 0 bases and J by 10 bases, with 3 bases of the junction left unmatched. CDR3 protein: CASSDSTSGRASQYF. The CDR3 DNA reads TGTGCCAGCAGTGACTCGACTAGCGGGAGGGCGTCGCAGTATTTT.

The chain employs TRBV2 and TRBJ2-5; 13 bases are shared with TRBD2. J gave up 2 bases and V 10 bases, and 10 bases lay outside the gene matches. Germline loops: CDR1 SNHLY, CDR2 FYNNEI. The CDR3 length is 16 residues. For the CDR3, the DNA is TGTGCCACAGGACTAGCGGGAGAGATGGGTCAAGAGACCCAGTACTTC. It yields the protein CATGLAGEMGQETQYF.

The chain joins TRBV14 to TRBJ2-7, with D perhaps TRBD2 (6 bases). The CDR3 has 14 residues. The V end was cut by 3 bases, the J end by 3 bases, with 12 bases between. From germline, CDR1 is SGHDN and CDR2 FVKESK. CDR3 bases: TGTGCCAGCAGCCATTTAGCGGAGCACTACGAGCAGTACTTC. Its translation is CASSHLAEHYEQYF.

The V and J genes are TRBV4-2 and TRBJ1-3, with D possibly being TRBD1 (6 bases). From germline, CDR1 is LGHNA and CDR2 YNFKEQ. The CDR3 spans 18 residues. The V end was cut by 3 bases, the J end by 3 bases, with 21 bases between. The CDR3 spells CASSHLWETGLSGNTIYF. CDR3 bases: TGTGCCAGCAGCCACCTTTGGGAAACAGGGCTAAGTGGAAACACCATATATTTT.

The V gene is TRBV4-3, the J gene TRBJ1-3; D is unclear. The CDR3 is 15 residues long. Trimming removed 5 bases from V and 1 base from J, with 12 bases in between. Per germline, CDR1 LGHNA and CDR2 YSLEER. Here the CDR3 reads CASSFAGTSGNTIYF. DNA of the CDR3: TGCGCCAGCAGCTTTGCCGGTACGTCTGGAAACACCATATATTTT.

CDR3 sequence reads: CASRGLGKQFF. The CDR3 bases are TGTGCCAGCAGGGGACTAGGAAAGCAGTTCTTC. The chain is built from TRBV28 and TRBJ2-1; TRBD2 aligns across 8 bases. The CDR3 has 11 residues. Germline CDR1 reads MDHEN; CDR2 reads SYDVKM. V shed 6 bases, J shed 11 bases, and the junction held 3 bases outside the gene matches.

The V and J genes are TRBV5-6 and TRBJ2-3; 7 bases map to TRBD2. This CDR3 has 16 amino acids. Germline V gene data show CDR1 as SGHDT and CDR2 as YYEEEE. V gave up 4 bases and J gave up 0 bases; unmatched junction bases: 8. The CDR3 region is CASSLGTTSSTDTQYF. The DNA for the CDR3 is TGTGCCAGCAGCCTAGGGACTACGTCTAGCACAGATACGCAGTATTTT.

V is TRBV15 and J is TRBJ1-2; TRBD1 is a possible D gene (6 bases). With 3 bases removed from V and 8 bases from J, the gap between germline ends came to 13 bases. The CDR3 consists of 13 residues. The germline V gene has CDR1 LNHNV and CDR2 YYDKDF (reference sequence). DNA for the CDR3: TGTGCCACCAGCAGTGATGGGGGCCGCGGCTACACCTTC. This codes for CATSSDGGRGYTF.

The rearrangement joins TRBV5-6 to TRBJ1-2, with D possibly TRBD1 on 6 matching bases. Germline assignment: CDR1 SGHDT and CDR2 YYEEEE. CDR3 length equals 13 residues. The V end was cut by 2 bases, the J end by 2 bases, with 7 bases between. CDR3 sequence: CASSFTGNYGYTF. CDR3 DNA: TGTGCCAGCAGCTTCACAGGGAACTATGGCTACACCTTC.

This chain joins TRBV11-2 and TRBJ2-1; D is uncertain. CDR3 length: 14 amino acids. The V gene lost 0 bases and the J gene lost 9 bases, with 12 bases spanning the gap. Germline V gene data show CDR1 as SGHAT and CDR2 as FQNNGV. The CDR3 DNA reads TGTGCCAGCAGCTTAGAACGTTCGGGTGGTGAGCAGTTCTTC. Protein product: CASSLERSGGEQFF.

As for this clone: This sample includes further DNA sequences coding for the same CDR3. This chain connects TRBV2 to TRBJ1-2, with a tentative D call TRBD1 (6 bases). CDR1 is SNHLY, CDR2 FYNNEI, per germline. The CDR3 runs 16 residues. With 8 bases removed from V and 4 bases from J, the gap between germline ends came to 23 bases. The CDR3 spells CASSNEWGQGLYGYTF. CDR3 sequence (DNA): TGTGCCAGCTCGAACGAATGGGGCCAGGGGCTCTATGGCTACACCTTC.

The rearrangement links TRBV7-2 to TRBJ1-1; 9 bases map to TRBD1. Germline values: CDR1 SGHTA, CDR2 FQGNSA. V was pared by 5 bases and J by 0 bases, with 4 bases of the junction left unmatched. This CDR3 contains 15 residues. The DNA for the CDR3 is TGTGCCAGCAGCCAAAGGACAGGGGTGAACACTGAAGCTTTCTTT. Its translation is CASSQRTGVNTEAFF.

The CDR3 reads CASLAGQGGNNEQFF. CDR3 DNA: TGTGCCAGCCTCGCGGGGCAGGGAGGGAACAATGAGCAGTTCTTC. V and J are TRBV25-1 and TRBJ2-1, with TRBD2 matching over 7 bases. V shed 8 bases, J shed 5 bases, and the junction held 12 bases outside the gene matches. CDR1 and CDR2 (germline): MGHDK, SYGVNS. The CDR3 spans 15 residues.

The chain employs TRBV4-2 and TRBJ2-1, with 11 bases fitting TRBD2. This CDR3 spans 16 amino acids. Germline CDR1 and CDR2: LGHNA and YNFKEQ. Trimming at V came to 2 bases and at J to 3 bases, leaving 3 bases not matched to a gene. Written as DNA, the CDR3 is TGTGCCAGCAGCCAACGGGGACTAGCGGACTACAATGAGCAGTTCTTC. The encoded protein is CASSQRGLADYNEQFF.

This rearrangement joins TRBV4-3 to TRBJ2-3; D is perhaps TRBD1 (6 bases). The CDR3 consists of 15 residues. Germline V gene lookup returns CDR1 LGHNA and CDR2 YSLEER. V was cut by 1 base and J by 4 bases, with 12 bases left in between. CDR3 residues: CASSQVPGAADTQYF. Written as DNA, the CDR3 is TGCGCCAGCAGCCAAGTGCCAGGGGCAGCAGATACGCAGTATTTT.

Comments on this clone: This sample also contains other DNA sequences that code for the same CDR3. The chain's CDR3 is CASSQGQGTGELFF. CDR3 in DNA: TGTGCCAGCAGCCAGGGGCAGGGGACCGGGGAGCTGTTTTTT. The chain couples TRBV9 to TRBJ2-2; TRBD1 is a possible D gene (6 bases). This CDR3 region has 14 residues. Trimming removed 4 bases from V and 5 bases from J, with 12 bases in between. Germline V gene sequence: CDR1 SGDLS, CDR2 YYNGEE.

This clone has a handful of counts. The V and J genes are TRBV11-2 and TRBJ1-2; D is perhaps TRBD1 (5 bases). This CDR3 region has 12 residues. Trimming pared 6 bases from V and 8 bases from J, leaving 13 bases between. Germline-derived CDR1 and CDR2 are SGHAT and FQNNGV. The CDR3 spells CASSGREGGYTF. The CDR3 DNA reads TGTGCCAGCAGTGGCAGGGAAGGAGGCTACACCTTC.

The chain has TRBV7-9 and TRBJ2-4; TRBD2 matches at 14 bases. With V trimmed by 4 bases and J by 6 bases, 11 bases remained unmatched. Germline V gene sequence: CDR1 SEHNR, CDR2 FQNEAQ (reference sequence). The CDR3 consists of 18 residues. In DNA form, the CDR3 reads TGTGCCAGCAGCTCCTCGACTAGCGGGAGGGCCGACCCAAACATTCAGTACTTC. As protein: CASSSSTSGRADPNIQYF.

The gene calls are TRBV5-8 and TRBJ2-7; D is perhaps TRBD1 (8 bases). CDR1 and CDR2 from the germline V gene are SGHTS and YDEGEE. The CDR3 runs 15 residues. Between the trimmed V and J ends, which lost 3 bases and 2 bases, there was a span of 15 bases. CDR3 nucleotide sequence: TGTGCCAGCAGCTCTTACAGGGGGGGGGCCTACGAGCAGTACTTC. This gives the protein CASSSYRGGAYEQYF.

The V and J genes are TRBV5-3 and TRBJ1-5; no clear D gene. TRBV5-3 is labeled an ORF, and its function is uncertain. Trimming shortened V by 4 bases and J by 5 bases, and 19 bases separated the two germline ends. The CDR3 spans 16 residues. The CDR3 is CARSGTVGRGDQPQHF. The CDR3 DNA follows: TGTGCCAGAAGCGGTACGGTGGGTCGAGGTGATCAGCCCCAGCATTTT.

This clone turned up a few times. The rearrangement joins TRBV11-2 to TRBJ1-2, with a tentative D call TRBD1 (6 bases). The CDR3 totals 14 residues. Between the trimmed V and J ends, which lost 5 bases and 1 base, there was a span of 11 bases. Germline-derived CDR1 and CDR2 are SGHAT and FQNNGV. In DNA, the CDR3 is TGTGCCAGCAGCCCAGGGGTAAATAACTATGGCTACACCTTC. This gives the protein CASSPGVNNYGYTF. The full variable domain, with the rest looked up from reference TRBV11-2 and TRBJ1-2, is EAGVAQSPRYKIIEKRQSVAFWCNPISGHATLYWYQQILGQGPKLLIQFQNNGVVDDSQLPKDRFSAERLKGVDSTLKIQPAKLEDSAVYLCASSPGVNNYGYTFGSGTRLTVV.